This note documents a single TCR beta chain sequence. This sample was included in a study of control samples from healthy donors and cancer patients. Measured with immunoSEQ multiplex PCR; TCRdb has only the in-frame clones, and not every one. The sample lists around 190,000 clones; around 90% were seen once. Input material: blood. This sequence was found in a woman aged 45-60 years in good health.

The CDR3 region has the DNA TGCGCCAGCAGCTTAAATACCGGGGAGCTGTTTTTT. Its translation is CASSLNTGELFF. The J gene is TRBJ2-2, the V gene TRBV5-1; D remains ambiguous. CDR1 and CDR2 from the germline V gene are SGHRS and YFSETQ. V gave up 2 bases and J gave up 5 bases, with 4 bases separating them. This CDR3 spans 12 amino acids.